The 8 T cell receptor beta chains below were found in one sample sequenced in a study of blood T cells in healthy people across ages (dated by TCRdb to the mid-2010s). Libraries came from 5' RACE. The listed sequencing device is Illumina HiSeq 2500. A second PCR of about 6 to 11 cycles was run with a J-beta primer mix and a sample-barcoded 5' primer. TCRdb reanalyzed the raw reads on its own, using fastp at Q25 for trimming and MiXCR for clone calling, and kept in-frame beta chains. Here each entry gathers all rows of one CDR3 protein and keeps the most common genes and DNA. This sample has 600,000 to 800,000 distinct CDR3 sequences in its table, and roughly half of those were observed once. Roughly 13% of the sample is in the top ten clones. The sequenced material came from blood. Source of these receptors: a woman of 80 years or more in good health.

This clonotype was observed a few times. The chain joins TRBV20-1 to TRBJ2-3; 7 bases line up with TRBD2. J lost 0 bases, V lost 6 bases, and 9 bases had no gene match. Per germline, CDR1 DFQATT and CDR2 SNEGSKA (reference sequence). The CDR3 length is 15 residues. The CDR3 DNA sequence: TGCAGTGCCTCAGGGCGGCGGGGGAGCACAGATACGCAGTATTTT. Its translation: CSASGRRGSTDTQYF.

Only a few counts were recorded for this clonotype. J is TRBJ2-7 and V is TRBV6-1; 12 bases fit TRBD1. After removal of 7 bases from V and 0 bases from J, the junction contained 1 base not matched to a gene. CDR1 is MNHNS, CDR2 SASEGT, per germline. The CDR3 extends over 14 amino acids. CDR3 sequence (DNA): TGTGCCAGCAAGGGACAGGGGGCCTCCTACGAGCAGTACTTC. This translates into CASKGQGASYEQYF.

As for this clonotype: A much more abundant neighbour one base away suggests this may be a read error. CDR3 in amino acids: CANSPRTGNEQYF. DNA for the CDR3: TGTGCCAACAGTCCCCGGACAGGTAATGAGCAGTACTTC. The V gene is TRBV27, the J gene TRBJ2-7; 7 bases are a match to TRBD1. The CDR3 totals 13 residues. Germline lookup yields CDR1 MNHEY and CDR2 SMNVEV (reference sequence).

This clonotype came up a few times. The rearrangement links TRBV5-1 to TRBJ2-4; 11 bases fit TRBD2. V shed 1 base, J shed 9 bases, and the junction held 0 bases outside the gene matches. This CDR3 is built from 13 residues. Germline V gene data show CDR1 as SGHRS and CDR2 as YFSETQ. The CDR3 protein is CASSLTSGGIQYF. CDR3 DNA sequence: TGCGCCAGCAGCTTGACTAGCGGGGGCATTCAGTACTTC.

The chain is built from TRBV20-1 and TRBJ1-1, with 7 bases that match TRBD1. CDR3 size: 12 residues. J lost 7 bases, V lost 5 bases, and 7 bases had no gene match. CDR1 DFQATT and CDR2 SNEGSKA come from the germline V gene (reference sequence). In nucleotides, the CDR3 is TGCAGTGCTGGGGACAGTAAAGTTGAAGCTTTCTTT. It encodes CSAGDSKVEAFF.

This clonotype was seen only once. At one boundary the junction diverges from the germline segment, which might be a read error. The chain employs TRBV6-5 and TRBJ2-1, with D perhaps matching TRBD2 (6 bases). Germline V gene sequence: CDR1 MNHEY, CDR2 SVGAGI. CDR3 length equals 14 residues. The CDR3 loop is CTSSYEEGYDEQFF. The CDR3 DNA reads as TGTACCAGCAGTTACGAGGAGGGTTACGATGAGCAGTTCTTC.

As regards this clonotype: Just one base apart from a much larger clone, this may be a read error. CDR3 sequence (DNA): TGTGCCAGCAGCCAAGGTAGCGGGCCCTACAATGAGCAGTACTTC. This codes for CASSQGSGPYNEQYF. The genes are TRBV3-1 and TRBJ2-1, with 7 positions matching TRBD2. Matching the DNA end better, TRBJ2-7 makes the J call doubtful. Germline V gene lookup returns CDR1 LGHDT and CDR2 YNNKEL (reference sequence). CDR3 size: 15 residues.

The CDR3 DNA reads TGCGCCAGCAGCCCACTAGTTCAAGCGAACACCGGGGAGCTGTTTTTT. As protein: CASSPLVQANTGELFF. The chain uses TRBV5-1 and TRBJ2-2; perhaps TRBD2 as D (5 bases). The CDR3 totals 16 residues. Germline assignment: CDR1 SGHRS and CDR2 YFSETQ. The germline V and J ends were trimmed by 4 bases and 0 bases, with 13 bases remaining between them.